The entry below describes one T cell receptor (beta chain). These data are taken from a study of tumor T cells in aggressive B-cell lymphoma. TCRdb's copy holds only in-frame clones and misses some; the assay was immunoSEQ multiplex PCR. This sample has some 3,200 clones, with over 85% found just once. V was clipped by 0 bases and J by 2 bases, with 6 bases between them. CDR3 length: 13 amino acids. Germline CDR1 reads SGHRS; CDR2 reads YFSETQ. The J gene is TRBJ2-7, the V gene TRBV5-1, with D unclear. The receptor was isolated from an adult with diffuse large B cell lymphoma. Sequencing was carried out using tumor tissue. The CDR3 protein is CASSLALAYEQYF. The CDR3 DNA reads TGCGCCAGCAGCTTGGCCCTAGCCTACGAGCAGTACTTC.